The subject of this entry is one TCR beta chain. This specimen includes other DNA sequences encoding the same CDR3. This sample was included in a study of shared clonotypes between healthy human individuals. CD45RO-negative cells were positively selected for CCR7, leaving out terminally differentiated effector memory CD45RA+ cells. Healthy HIV-negative adults with no recent acute infections or vaccinations were recruited as donors. Caucasian adults residing in Nashville, Tennessee made up all the donors. The CDR3 spans 14 residues. Germline CDR1 SGDLS, CDR2 YYNGEE. With 0 bases clipped from V and 4 bases from J, the junction kept 2 bases outside the gene matches. Assay: immunoSEQ multiplex PCR; the TCRdb copy retains only in-frame clones and omits some. The sample carries roughly 2.1 million clones, about 92% recorded once.

This clonotype originated in a man aged 18 to 30 in good health. Some clones in this sample may be carry-over from other donors' samples. The sequencing input was naive CD8+ T cells from PBMCs. V and J are TRBV9 and TRBJ2-7, with 9 bases fitting TRBD2. Here the CDR3 reads CASSVVAGAYEQYF. CDR3 in DNA: TGTGCCAGCAGCGTAGTAGCGGGAGCATACGAGCAGTACTTC.